The clone carrying this T cell receptor beta chain showed up many times. The record originates from a study of human T cells and chemical hapten exposure. TCRdb ran MiXCR on the RACE reads and lists one entry per CDR3 protein. The sample shows approximately 25,000 distinct CDR3 sequences, 7.5% to 10% of them seen only once. The time point: patch test 2, 6 weeks after DPC sensitization. This sample's treatment: therapeutic diphenylcyclopropenone sensitization with weekly scalp DPC. The germline V gene has CDR1 KGHSH and CDR2 LQKENI. CDR3 length equals 16 residues. V was shortened by 1 base and J by 0 bases, with 9 bases between the two germline ends.

The gene calls are TRBV18 and TRBJ2-2, with D possibly matching TRBD1 (6 bases). The clonotype comes from a man aged 25-40 years with alopecia areata. Some clones in this sample may be carry-over from other donors' samples. Sequencing was performed on whole blood, taken in connection with sensitization to the hapten diphenylcyclopropenone (DPC). The CDR3 reads CASSPQGVSNTGELFF. The DNA for the CDR3 is TGTGCCAGCTCACCACAGGGGGTTTCGAACACCGGGGAGCTGTTTTTT.